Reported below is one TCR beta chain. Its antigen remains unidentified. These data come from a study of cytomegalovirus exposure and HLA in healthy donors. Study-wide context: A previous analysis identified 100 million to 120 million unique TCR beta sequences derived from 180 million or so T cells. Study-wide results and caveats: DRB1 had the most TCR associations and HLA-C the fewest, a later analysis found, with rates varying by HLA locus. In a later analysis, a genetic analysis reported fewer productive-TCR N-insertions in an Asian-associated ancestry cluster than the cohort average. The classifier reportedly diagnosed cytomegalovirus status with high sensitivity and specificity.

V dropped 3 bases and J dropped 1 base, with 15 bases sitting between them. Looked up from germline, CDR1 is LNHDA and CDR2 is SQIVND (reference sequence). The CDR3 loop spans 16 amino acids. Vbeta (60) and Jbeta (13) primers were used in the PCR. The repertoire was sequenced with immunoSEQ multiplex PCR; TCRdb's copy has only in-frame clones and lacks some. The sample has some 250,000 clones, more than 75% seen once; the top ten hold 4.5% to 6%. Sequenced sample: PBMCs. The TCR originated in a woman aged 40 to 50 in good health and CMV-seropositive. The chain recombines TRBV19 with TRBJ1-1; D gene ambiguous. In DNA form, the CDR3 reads TGTGCCAGTAGTATGCGGGCCTCGAATAGGAACACTGAAGCTTTCTTT. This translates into CASSMRASNRNTEAFF. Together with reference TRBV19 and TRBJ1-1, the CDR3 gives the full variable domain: DGGITQSPKYLFRKEGQNVTLSCEQNLNHDAMYWYRQDPGQGLRLIYYSQIVNDFQKGDIAEGYSVSREKKESFPLTVTSAQKNPTAFYLCASSMRASNRNTEAFFGQGTRLTVV.